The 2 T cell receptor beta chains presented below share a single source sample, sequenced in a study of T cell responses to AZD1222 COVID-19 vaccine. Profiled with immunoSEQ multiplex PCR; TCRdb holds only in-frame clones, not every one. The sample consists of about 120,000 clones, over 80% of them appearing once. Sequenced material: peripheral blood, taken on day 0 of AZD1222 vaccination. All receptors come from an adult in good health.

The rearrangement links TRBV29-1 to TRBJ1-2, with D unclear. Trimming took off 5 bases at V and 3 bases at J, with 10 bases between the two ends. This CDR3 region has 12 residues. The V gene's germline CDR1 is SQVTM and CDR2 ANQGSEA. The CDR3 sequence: CSVRPGDYGYTF. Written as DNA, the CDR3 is TGCAGCGTTAGACCGGGAGACTATGGCTACACCTTC.

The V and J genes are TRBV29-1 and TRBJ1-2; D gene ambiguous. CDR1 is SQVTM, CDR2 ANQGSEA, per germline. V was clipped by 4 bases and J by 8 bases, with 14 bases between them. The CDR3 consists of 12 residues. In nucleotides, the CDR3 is TGCAGCGTTGCCCGCGGGCATGTCGGCTACACCTTC. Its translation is CSVARGHVGYTF.